Included here is one T cell receptor (beta chain) sequence, with context. The antigen is unknown. This sample is part of a study of PD-L1 blockade in urothelial cancer. Across the study: When patients started atezolizumab in about 2014, it was given at 1,200 mg intravenously every 3 weeks. Male sex and bladder-origin urothelial cancer characterized about 85% of the 29 patients. General study points: When measured at 3 weeks, tumor-associated blood clones expanded more in durable-benefit patients.

The protocol was immunoSEQ multiplex PCR, while the TCRdb copy is restricted to in-frame clones and leaves out a portion. This sample has some 35,000 clones, with roughly 36% found just once. Germline V gene sequence: CDR1 MDHEN, CDR2 SYDVKM. The CDR3 totals 15 residues. The ends lost 6 bases at V and 7 bases at J; junction bases unmatched: 12. The clonotype originates from a man in his fifties or sixties with urothelial cancer. The specimen comprised tumor tissue, sampled before atezolizumab (anti-PD-L1) treatment. The chain links TRBV28 to TRBJ2-7; 10 nucleotides match TRBD2. The CDR3 is CASSSLLAGSREQYF. The CDR3 coding sequence is TGTGCCAGCAGCTCCCTACTAGCGGGGTCCCGGGAGCAGTACTTC.